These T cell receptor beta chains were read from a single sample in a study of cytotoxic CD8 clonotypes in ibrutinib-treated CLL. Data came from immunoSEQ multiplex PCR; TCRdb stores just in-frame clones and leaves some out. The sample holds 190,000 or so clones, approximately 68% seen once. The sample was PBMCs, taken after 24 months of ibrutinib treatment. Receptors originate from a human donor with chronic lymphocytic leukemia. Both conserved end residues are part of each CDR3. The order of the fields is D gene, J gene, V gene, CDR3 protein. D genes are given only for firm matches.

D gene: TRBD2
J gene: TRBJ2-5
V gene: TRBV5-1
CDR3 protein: CASSLGLAGGAGGQYF

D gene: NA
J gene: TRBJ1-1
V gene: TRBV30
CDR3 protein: CAWSESQGMVLYEAFF

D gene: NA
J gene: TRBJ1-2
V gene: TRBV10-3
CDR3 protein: CAISESGTAIHTF

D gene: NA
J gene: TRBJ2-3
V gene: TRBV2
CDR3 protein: CASSLGTDTQYF

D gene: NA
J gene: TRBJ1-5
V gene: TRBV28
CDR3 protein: CASSPQGRLVPQHF

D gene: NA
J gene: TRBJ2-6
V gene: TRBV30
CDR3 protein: CAWSETLGIANVLTF

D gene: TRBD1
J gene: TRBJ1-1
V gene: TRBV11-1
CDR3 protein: CASSTTGFTEAFF

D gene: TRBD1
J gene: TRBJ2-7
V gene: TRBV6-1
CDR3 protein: CASREGQATDEQYF

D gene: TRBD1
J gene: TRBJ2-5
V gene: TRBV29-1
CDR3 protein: CSVRDRVQETQYF

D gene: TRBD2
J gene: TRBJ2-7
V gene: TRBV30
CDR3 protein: CAWSVGPGLAAYEQYF

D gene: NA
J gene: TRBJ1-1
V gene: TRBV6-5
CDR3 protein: CASSYSGSLNTEAFF

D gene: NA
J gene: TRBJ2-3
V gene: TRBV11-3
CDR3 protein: CASSFGGRDTQYF

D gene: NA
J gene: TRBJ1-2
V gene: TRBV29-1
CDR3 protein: CSAGFQGYTF

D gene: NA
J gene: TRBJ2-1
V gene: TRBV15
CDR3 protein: CATSREGTVYNEQFF

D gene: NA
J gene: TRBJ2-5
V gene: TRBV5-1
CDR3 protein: CASTIGGKETQYF

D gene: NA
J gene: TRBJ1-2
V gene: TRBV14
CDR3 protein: CASSHIPVYGYTF

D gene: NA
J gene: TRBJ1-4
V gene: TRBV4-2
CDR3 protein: CASSQGGLENEKLFF

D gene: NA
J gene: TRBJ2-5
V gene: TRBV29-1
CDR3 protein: CSVWIETQYF

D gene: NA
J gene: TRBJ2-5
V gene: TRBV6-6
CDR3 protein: CASRADRVLRETQYF

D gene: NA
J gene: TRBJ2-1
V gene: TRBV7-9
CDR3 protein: CASTRLPLSEQFF

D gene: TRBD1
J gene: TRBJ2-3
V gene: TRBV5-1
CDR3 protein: CASSYYTGQGSTDTQYF

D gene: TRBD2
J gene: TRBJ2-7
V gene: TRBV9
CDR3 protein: CASSVGSSGLSSYEQYF

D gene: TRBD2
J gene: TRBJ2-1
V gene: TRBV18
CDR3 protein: CASSILPGGGNEQFF

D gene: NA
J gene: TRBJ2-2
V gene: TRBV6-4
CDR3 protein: CASSVLAGPNTGELFF

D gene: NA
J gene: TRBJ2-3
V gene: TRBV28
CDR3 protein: CASSSRPRADTQYF

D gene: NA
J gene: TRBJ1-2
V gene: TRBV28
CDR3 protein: CATLGSGVRFHYGYTF

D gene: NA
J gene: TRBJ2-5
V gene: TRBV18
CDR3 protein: CASSPRTQETQYF

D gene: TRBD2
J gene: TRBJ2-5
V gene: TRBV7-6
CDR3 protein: CASMGLAGETQYF

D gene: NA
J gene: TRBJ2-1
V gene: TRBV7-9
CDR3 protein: CASSFGQGSYNEQFF

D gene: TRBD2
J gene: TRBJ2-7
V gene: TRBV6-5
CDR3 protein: CASSYSGATYEQYF

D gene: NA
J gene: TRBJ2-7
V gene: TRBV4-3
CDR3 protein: CASSQDRLNEQYF

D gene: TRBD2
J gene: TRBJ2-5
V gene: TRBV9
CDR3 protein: CASSVSGNQETQYF

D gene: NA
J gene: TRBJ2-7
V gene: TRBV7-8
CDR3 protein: CASSLSTGRYEQYF

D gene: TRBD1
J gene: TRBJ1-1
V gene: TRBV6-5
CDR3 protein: CASVGRTGRTEAFF

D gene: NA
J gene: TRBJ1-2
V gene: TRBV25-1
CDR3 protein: CASGDPVTLPRGYTF

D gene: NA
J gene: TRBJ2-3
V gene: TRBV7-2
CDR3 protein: CASSLIGASTADTQYF

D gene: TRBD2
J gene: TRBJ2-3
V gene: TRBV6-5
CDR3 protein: CASRPTSGTWITQYF

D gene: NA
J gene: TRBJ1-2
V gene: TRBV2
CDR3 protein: CARQAGRNYGYTF

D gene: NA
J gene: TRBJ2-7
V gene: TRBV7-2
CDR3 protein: CASSLIAKDYEQYF

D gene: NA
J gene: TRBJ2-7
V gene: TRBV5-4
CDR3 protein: CASSFIGTSYEQYF

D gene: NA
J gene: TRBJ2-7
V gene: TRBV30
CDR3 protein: CAWSTERGTFSYEQYF

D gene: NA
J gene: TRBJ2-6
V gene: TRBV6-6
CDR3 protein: CASSSLAETGANVLTF

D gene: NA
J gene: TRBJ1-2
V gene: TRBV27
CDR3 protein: CASSFWRNYGYTF

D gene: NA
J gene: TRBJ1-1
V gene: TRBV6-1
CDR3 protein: CASSDSDVFEAFF

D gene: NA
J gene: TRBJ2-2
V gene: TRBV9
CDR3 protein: CASSVLGRTNTGELFF

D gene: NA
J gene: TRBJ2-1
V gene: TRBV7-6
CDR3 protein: CASSSVAASFYEQFF

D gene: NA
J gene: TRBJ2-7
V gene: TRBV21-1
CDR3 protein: CASSTWTSGSHEQYF